The rows below give T cell receptor beta chains drawn from one sample of a study of cytomegalovirus exposure and HLA in healthy donors. The table came from immunoSEQ multiplex PCR; TCRdb's copy has only in-frame clones and leaves some out. The sample includes 200,000 or so clones. Sequenced: PBMCs. Receptor source: a boy aged 5-17 years in good health and CMV-seronegative. CDR3s include the opening cysteine and the closing phenylalanine or tryptophan. The D gene is left open where the match is weak.

v_gene: TRBV30
d_gene: TRBD1
j_gene: TRBJ1-1
CDR3aa: CAWKIQGARTEAFF
CDR3nt: TGTGCCTGGAAGATACAGGGGGCTCGCACTGAAGCTTTCTTT

v_gene: TRBV19
d_gene: -
j_gene: TRBJ2-5
CDR3aa: CASSIGGLMQETQYF
CDR3nt: TGTGCCAGTAGCATTGGGGGACTCATGCAAGAGACCCAGTACTTC

v_gene: TRBV5-5
d_gene: TRBD1
j_gene: TRBJ2-2
CDR3aa: CASSLQGAGELFF
CDR3nt: TGTGCCAGCAGCTTGCAGGGGGCCGGAGAGCTGTTTTTT

v_gene: TRBV30
d_gene: -
j_gene: TRBJ1-1
CDR3aa: CAWRSTEAFF
CDR3nt: TGTGCCTGGAGGAGTACTGAAGCTTTCTTT

v_gene: TRBV7-3
d_gene: -
j_gene: TRBJ2-2
CDR3aa: CASSPRDWNTGELFF
CDR3nt: TGTGCCAGCAGCCCGAGGGACTGGAACACCGGGGAGCTGTTTTTT

v_gene: TRBV30
d_gene: -
j_gene: TRBJ1-2
CDR3aa: CARTRGGGYTF
CDR3nt: TGTGCGCGGACCCGGGGAGGTGGCTACACCTTC

v_gene: TRBV7-6
d_gene: -
j_gene: TRBJ2-2
CDR3aa: CASSFRVDIAGELFF
CDR3nt: TGTGCCAGCAGTTTTAGGGTGGACATCGCCGGGGAGCTGTTTTTT

v_gene: TRBV9
d_gene: -
j_gene: TRBJ1-4
CDR3aa: CASSAGGGGEKLFF
CDR3nt: TGTGCCAGCAGCGCTGGTGGCGGGGGTGAAAAACTGTTTTTT

v_gene: TRBV4-1
d_gene: -
j_gene: TRBJ1-1
CDR3aa: CASSPTVNTEAFF
CDR3nt: TGCGCCAGCAGCCCGACAGTGAACACTGAAGCTTTCTTT

v_gene: TRBV4-1
d_gene: TRBD1
j_gene: TRBJ1-5
CDR3aa: CASSHGQGLNQPQHF
CDR3nt: TGCGCCAGCAGCCACGGACAGGGTCTCAATCAGCCCCAGCATTTT

v_gene: TRBV9
d_gene: -
j_gene: TRBJ2-1
CDR3aa: CASSVVGSSYNEQFF
CDR3nt: TGTGCCAGCAGCGTAGTAGGGAGCTCCTACAATGAGCAGTTCTTC

v_gene: TRBV11-2
d_gene: TRBD1
j_gene: TRBJ1-1
CDR3aa: CASSSGQGAFF
CDR3nt: TGTGCCAGCAGCTCGGGACAGGGGGCTTTCTTT

v_gene: TRBV18
d_gene: -
j_gene: TRBJ2-1
CDR3aa: CASSLETYEQFF
CDR3nt: TGTGCCAGCTCGCTGGAGACCTATGAGCAGTTCTTC

v_gene: TRBV4-1
d_gene: TRBD1
j_gene: TRBJ1-4
CDR3aa: CASSLAGGATNEKLFF
CDR3nt: TGCGCCAGCAGCCTCGCAGGGGGTGCAACTAATGAAAAACTGTTTTTT

v_gene: TRBV6-6
d_gene: TRBD1
j_gene: TRBJ2-3
CDR3aa: CASSDRVRTDTQYF
CDR3nt: TGTGCCAGCAGCGACAGGGTGAGGACAGATACGCAGTATTTT

v_gene: TRBV5-6
d_gene: -
j_gene: TRBJ1-5
CDR3aa: CASSWAGGRGSNQPQHF
CDR3nt: TGTGCCAGCAGCTGGGCGGGGGGCCGGGGTAGCAATCAGCCCCAGCATTTT

v_gene: TRBV7-3
d_gene: -
j_gene: TRBJ2-3
CDR3aa: CASSSTDQADTQYF
CDR3nt: TGTGCCAGCAGCTCAACCGACCAGGCAGATACGCAGTATTTT

v_gene: TRBV19
d_gene: TRBD2
j_gene: TRBJ2-7
CDR3aa: CASMAGGPGEQYF
CDR3nt: TGTGCCAGTATGGCGGGGGGGCCGGGCGAGCAGTACTTC

v_gene: TRBV28
d_gene: -
j_gene: TRBJ1-2
CDR3aa: CASTSRRQPANYGYTF
CDR3nt: TGTGCCAGCACCTCCCGACGACAGCCCGCTAACTATGGCTACACCTTC

v_gene: TRBV6-5
d_gene: -
j_gene: TRBJ1-1
CDR3aa: CASTRGTEAFF
CDR3nt: TGTGCCAGCACCCGCGGCACTGAAGCTTTCTTT

v_gene: TRBV7-9
d_gene: -
j_gene: TRBJ1-1
CDR3aa: CASSLGANTEAFF
CDR3nt: TGTGCCAGCAGCTTAGGGGCGAACACTGAAGCTTTCTTT

v_gene: TRBV5-6
d_gene: -
j_gene: TRBJ2-2
CDR3aa: CASSWAISTGELFF
CDR3nt: TGTGCCAGCAGCTGGGCCATTTCCACCGGGGAGCTGTTTTTT

v_gene: TRBV7-2
d_gene: TRBD1
j_gene: TRBJ1-1
CDR3aa: CASSLPDRGPTEAFF
CDR3nt: TGTGCCAGCAGCTTGCCGGACAGGGGCCCCACTGAAGCTTTCTTT

v_gene: TRBV7-9
d_gene: -
j_gene: TRBJ1-1
CDR3aa: CASSYSSNTEAFF
CDR3nt: TGTGCCAGCAGTTACAGTTCGAACACTGAAGCTTTCTTT

v_gene: TRBV4-2
d_gene: -
j_gene: TRBJ2-2
CDR3aa: CASSQDYRGELFF
CDR3nt: TGTGCCAGCAGCCAAGATTATCGGGGGGAGCTGTTTTTT

v_gene: TRBV6-1
d_gene: -
j_gene: TRBJ1-5
CDR3aa: CASSEQGLIGQPQHF
CDR3nt: TGTGCCAGCAGTGAACAGGGGTTAATCGGTCAGCCCCAGCATTTT

v_gene: TRBV9
d_gene: -
j_gene: TRBJ1-5
CDR3aa: CASSVGGGPQHF
CDR3nt: TGTGCCAGCAGCGTAGGGGGAGGGCCCCAGCATTTT

v_gene: TRBV6-5
d_gene: -
j_gene: TRBJ1-1
CDR3aa: CASSRHNTEAFF
CDR3nt: TGTGCCAGCAGCCGACACAACACTGAAGCTTTCTTT

v_gene: TRBV19
d_gene: -
j_gene: TRBJ1-1
CDR3aa: CASSIDPGRAKAFF
CDR3nt: TGTGCCAGTAGTATAGATCCGGGGAGGGCAAAAGCTTTCTTT

v_gene: TRBV5-1
d_gene: -
j_gene: TRBJ2-3
CDR3aa: CASSSAGTSTDTQYF
CDR3nt: TGCGCCAGCAGCTCCGCCGGGACTAGCACAGATACGCAGTATTTT

v_gene: TRBV7-6
d_gene: -
j_gene: TRBJ2-1
CDR3aa: CASSYRVNEQFF
CDR3nt: TGTGCCAGCAGCTACCGGGTCAATGAGCAGTTCTTC

v_gene: TRBV9
d_gene: TRBD1
j_gene: TRBJ2-1
CDR3aa: CASSPGGGPNEQFF
CDR3nt: TGTGCCAGCAGCCCAGGGGGCGGGCCTAATGAGCAGTTCTTC

v_gene: TRBV18
d_gene: TRBD1
j_gene: TRBJ1-1
CDR3aa: CASSQTQGADTEAFF
CDR3nt: TGTGCCAGCTCCCAAACACAGGGGGCAGACACTGAAGCTTTCTTT

v_gene: TRBV6-1
d_gene: -
j_gene: TRBJ1-6
CDR3aa: CASSEAAGVRNSPLHF
CDR3nt: TGTGCCAGCAGTGAAGCGGCAGGGGTTAGGAATTCACCCCTCCACTTT

v_gene: TRBV7-9
d_gene: -
j_gene: TRBJ2-7
CDR3aa: CASSLLYSYEQYF
CDR3nt: TGTGCCAGCAGCCTCTTATATTCCTACGAGCAGTACTTC

v_gene: TRBV6-4
d_gene: -
j_gene: TRBJ2-1
CDR3aa: CASKYGMGQRIAYNEQFF
CDR3nt: TGTGCCAGCAAGTACGGGATGGGCCAAAGAATAGCCTACAATGAGCAGTTCTTC

v_gene: TRBV13
d_gene: TRBD2
j_gene: TRBJ2-3
CDR3aa: CASSSPEGGGLTDTQYF
CDR3nt: TGTGCCAGCAGCTCCCCCGAGGGCGGGGGGCTCACAGATACGCAGTATTTT

v_gene: TRBV30
d_gene: -
j_gene: TRBJ2-3
CDR3aa: CAWDSRSDTQYF
CDR3nt: TGTGCCTGGGACAGTAGGTCAGATACGCAGTATTTT

v_gene: TRBV18
d_gene: TRBD1
j_gene: TRBJ1-5
CDR3aa: CASSPGTDSNQPQHF
CDR3nt: TGTGCCAGCTCACCCGGGACAGATAGCAATCAGCCCCAGCATTTT

v_gene: TRBV4-1
d_gene: -
j_gene: TRBJ1-5
CDR3aa: CASSQVGGKVEPQHF
CDR3nt: TGCGCCAGCAGCCAAGTGGGGGGGAAGGTGGAGCCCCAGCATTTT

v_gene: TRBV5-6
d_gene: -
j_gene: TRBJ2-5
CDR3aa: CASSAQGTETQYF
CDR3nt: TGTGCCAGCAGCGCCCAGGGAACGGAGACCCAGTACTTC

v_gene: TRBV28
d_gene: -
j_gene: TRBJ2-7
CDR3aa: CASSFTSRQLYEQYF
CDR3nt: TGTGCCAGCAGTTTTACGAGCAGACAGCTCTACGAGCAGTACTTC

v_gene: TRBV7-8
d_gene: -
j_gene: TRBJ2-2
CDR3aa: CASSPPGLNTGELFF
CDR3nt: TGTGCCAGCAGCCCCCCGGGACTGAACACCGGGGAGCTGTTTTTT